Listed below are T cell receptor beta chains from one sample, sequenced in a study of cytomegalovirus exposure and HLA in healthy donors. Method: immunoSEQ multiplex PCR; TCRdb's copy keeps in-frame clones and lacks some. The sample includes about 56,000 clones, around nine tenths of them seen just once. The sample taken for sequencing was PBMCs. These receptors were obtained from a man between 18 and 29 years old in good health and CMV-seronegative. Each CDR3 is given with its conserved first and last residue. A D gene is named only where the DNA matches it firmly. Some rows mark clone size as missing; the rest say once, few, many or name a class of expanded clone.

size	V	J	D	DNA	CDR3
NA	TRBV5-1	TRBJ2-7	TRBD1	TGCGCCAGCTCGATACTCCGGGACAGGGGATCTCCCGACGAGCAGTACTTC	CASSILRDRGSPDEQYF
few	TRBV5-1	TRBJ1-2	TRBD1	TGCGCCAGCAGCTTGGGACAGGGGAGCTATGGCTACACCTTC	CASSLGQGSYGYTF
NA	TRBV29-1	TRBJ2-5	TRBD1	TGCAGCGTTTCAGTACCGGGACAGGAGAAAGAGACCCAGTACTTC	CSVSVPGQEKETQYF
NA	TRBV7-2	TRBJ2-6	NA	TGTGCCAGCAGCACAGCAGTAGGGGGATCTGGGGCCAACGTCCTGACTTTC	CASSTAVGGSGANVLTF
NA	TRBV4-1	TRBJ2-1	NA	TGCGCCAGCAGCCAAGAACGGACCGGGGGCAATGAGCAGTTCTTC	CASSQERTGGNEQFF
once	TRBV7-8	TRBJ2-1	NA	TGTGCCAGCAGGCGGAGTGGTGTGGGCAATGAGCAGTTCTTC	CASRRSGVGNEQFF
NA	TRBV5-1	TRBJ1-5	TRBD1	TGCGCCAGCAGCGTCGGGACAGGGCCAAATCAGCCCCAGCATTTT	CASSVGTGPNQPQHF
NA	TRBV28	TRBJ1-1	NA	TGTGCCAGCAGTTTTAGAGGGAGAGCTTTCTTT	CASSFRGRAFF
NA	TRBV19	TRBJ1-1	TRBD1	TGTGCCAGTGAGGACAGGGGAAATGCTGAAGCTTTCTTT	CASEDRGNAEAFF
NA	TRBV25-1	TRBJ2-1	TRBD1	TGTGCCAGCAGTGAATTTCGGCAGGGGGTAACCTACAATGAGCAGTTCTTC	CASSEFRQGVTYNEQFF
once	TRBV19	TRBJ1-2	TRBD1	TGTGCCAGTAGAGACGACGGACAGGGGGCTCAGAGCTACACCTTC	CASRDDGQGAQSYTF
NA	TRBV7-3	TRBJ2-3	TRBD2	TGTGCCAGCAGCCCACAGGCGGGAGTCGCAGATACGCAGTATTTT	CASSPQAGVADTQYF
NA	TRBV7-2	TRBJ2-3	TRBD2	TGTGCCAGCAGCGAGTCTAGCGGGAGAACAGATACGCAGTATTTT	CASSESSGRTDTQYF
NA	TRBV6-5	TRBJ1-1	TRBD1	TGTGCCAGCAGTTACACAGACAGGGTTGAAGCTTTCTTT	CASSYTDRVEAFF
once	TRBV5-4	TRBJ2-1	TRBD2	TGTGCCAGCAGACGAGCGGGAGACGGGTACAATGAGCAGTTCTTC	CASRRAGDGYNEQFF
NA	TRBV27	TRBJ2-3	NA	TGTGCCAGCACCCCGGCGGGGGCGGGCACAGATACGCAGTATTTT	CASTPAGAGTDTQYF
NA	TRBV6-1	TRBJ2-5	TRBD2	TGTGCCAGCAGTGAAGGGGGAGTAGCGGGAGTGTGGAAGGAGACCCAGTACTTC	CASSEGGVAGVWKETQYF
NA	TRBV18	TRBJ1-1	NA	TGTGCCAGCTCACCACAGGAGGCCATGAACACTGAAGCTTTCTTT	CASSPQEAMNTEAFF
NA	TRBV7-4	TRBJ2-3	TRBD2	TGTGCCAGCAGCCGACTAGCGGGAGGGGGGGATGAAGATACGCAGTATTTT	CASSRLAGGGDEDTQYF
NA	TRBV29-1	TRBJ2-7	TRBD2	TGCAGCGTAAATGGGATAGCGGGAGTCGTGGGCGAGCAGTACTTC	CSVNGIAGVVGEQYF
NA	TRBV25-1	TRBJ2-5	NA	TGTGCCAGCAGTGAAGTGCGGGGACTAGAGACCCAGTACTTC	CASSEVRGLETQYF
NA	TRBV6-5	TRBJ2-7	NA	TGTGCCAGCAGCACCAGCGGCTACGAGCAGTACTTC	CASSTSGYEQYF
NA	TRBV27	TRBJ2-4	TRBD1	TGTGCCAGCAGTTTATCAAGGGGGCAAAGGGGGTTTTTC	CASSLSRGQRGFF
once	TRBV28	TRBJ2-7	NA	TGTGCCAGCAGTTTGGAGTCGGTTGAGGACGAGCAGTACTTC	CASSLESVEDEQYF
once	TRBV6-1	TRBJ2-1	NA	TGTGCCAGCAGTGACAGGGGTAATGAGCAGTTCTTC	CASSDRGNEQFF
NA	TRBV25-1	TRBJ1-2	NA	TGTGCCAGCAGGCAGGACACAAGAGGCTACACCTTC	CASRQDTRGYTF
NA	TRBV21-1	TRBJ1-4	NA	TGTGCCAGCACCCTGACAGGAAAAGCAACTAATGAAAAACTGTTTTTT	CASTLTGKATNEKLFF
once	TRBV10-3	TRBJ2-5	NA	TGTGCCATCAGTGGCAGCAGGTCCCAAGAGACCCAGTACTTC	CAISGSRSQETQYF
NA	TRBV28	TRBJ2-6	NA	TGTGCCAGCGGTGGGGCAGGGTGGTCTGGGGCCAACGTCCTGACTTTC	CASGGAGWSGANVLTF
NA	TRBV5-6	TRBJ1-1	NA	TGTGCCAGCGCGGGTGAGGCGCCTGAAGCTTTCTTT	CASAGEAPEAFF
NA	TRBV4-1	TRBJ2-5	NA	TGCGCCAGCAGCCAGGGGACTCTTGGGGGAGAGACCCAGTACTTC	CASSQGTLGGETQYF
NA	TRBV5-4	TRBJ2-6	NA	TGTGCCGGGCGGACAGCCTCTGGGGCCAACGTCCTGACTTTC	CAGRTASGANVLTF
NA	TRBV5-1	TRBJ2-7	NA	TGCGCCAGCAGCGCCCCAGAGAACGGGGCCTACGAGCAGTACTTC	CASSAPENGAYEQYF
NA	TRBV10-3	TRBJ1-1	TRBD1	TGTGCCATCAGCCAAGACAGGGAGGCTTTCTTT	CAISQDREAFF
NA	TRBV28	TRBJ2-5	TRBD2	TGTGCCACCTGGACTAGCGGGAGTCTTGTGGGAGAGACCCAGTACTTC	CATWTSGSLVGETQYF
once	TRBV14	TRBJ1-1	NA	TGTGCCAGCAGCCAAGAGACTTACCCCACTGAAGCTTTCTTT	CASSQETYPTEAFF
once	TRBV2	TRBJ2-2	NA	TGTGCCAGCGGGGTCGGCGGGGGCAACACCGGGGAGCTGTTTTTT	CASGVGGGNTGELFF
NA	TRBV28	TRBJ1-2	NA	TGTGCCAGCAGTCCCCGGGATTTCTATGGCTACACCTTC	CASSPRDFYGYTF
NA	TRBV28	TRBJ2-1	NA	TGTGCCAGCAGGAGGGGGTTCTACAATGAGCAGTTCTTC	CASRRGFYNEQFF
NA	TRBV5-6	TRBJ2-7	NA	TGTGCCAGCAGCCCACTTGTTTTTAGCGGCTCCTACGAGCAGTACTTC	CASSPLVFSGSYEQYF
NA	TRBV14	TRBJ2-1	TRBD1	TGTGCCAGCAGCCAGAGGACAGGGCTCTACAATGAGCAGTTCTTC	CASSQRTGLYNEQFF
NA	TRBV11-2	TRBJ2-7	NA	TGTGCCAGCAAGGACAGCGGATCCTACGAGCAGTACTTC	CASKDSGSYEQYF
NA	TRBV7-2	TRBJ1-1	TRBD1	TGTGCCAGCAGCTTAGACAGGGGCACTGAAGCTTTCTTT	CASSLDRGTEAFF
NA	TRBV10-2	TRBJ2-7	TRBD1	TGCGCCAGCAGTGAGGGGACAGACTCCTACGAGCAGTACTTC	CASSEGTDSYEQYF
NA	TRBV10-1	TRBJ2-5	NA	TGCGCCAGCAGGGTAACAGGGCAGGAAGAGACCCAGTACTTC	CASRVTGQEETQYF
NA	TRBV28	TRBJ1-2	NA	TGTGCCAGCGGGCAGATTAACTATGGCTACACCTTC	CASGQINYGYTF
NA	TRBV4-1	TRBJ1-5	TRBD1	TGCGCCAGCAGCGGACAGGGGATGGATCAGCCCCAGCATTTT	CASSGQGMDQPQHF
NA	TRBV4-2	TRBJ2-3	TRBD1	TGTGCCAGCAGCCAAGTCCAGGGGGCGGATACGCAGTATTTT	CASSQVQGADTQYF
NA	TRBV4-1	TRBJ2-4	TRBD1	TGCGCCAGCAGCCCAATCTACCTTAGACAGGGGACGGCCAAAAACATTCAGTACTTC	CASSPIYLRQGTAKNIQYF
NA	TRBV2	TRBJ2-7	TRBD2	TGTGCCTTCCCGGGACTAGCGGGAGACTCCAACGAGCAGTACTTC	CAFPGLAGDSNEQYF
NA	TRBV28	TRBJ2-7	TRBD1	TGTGCCAGCAGTTTAGGACAGGCGAGTCCCGAGCAGTACTTC	CASSLGQASPEQYF
NA	TRBV18	TRBJ1-1	TRBD1	TGTGCCACCGCTGACCGGGACAGGGGTTTAAACACTGAAGCTTTCTTT	CATADRDRGLNTEAFF